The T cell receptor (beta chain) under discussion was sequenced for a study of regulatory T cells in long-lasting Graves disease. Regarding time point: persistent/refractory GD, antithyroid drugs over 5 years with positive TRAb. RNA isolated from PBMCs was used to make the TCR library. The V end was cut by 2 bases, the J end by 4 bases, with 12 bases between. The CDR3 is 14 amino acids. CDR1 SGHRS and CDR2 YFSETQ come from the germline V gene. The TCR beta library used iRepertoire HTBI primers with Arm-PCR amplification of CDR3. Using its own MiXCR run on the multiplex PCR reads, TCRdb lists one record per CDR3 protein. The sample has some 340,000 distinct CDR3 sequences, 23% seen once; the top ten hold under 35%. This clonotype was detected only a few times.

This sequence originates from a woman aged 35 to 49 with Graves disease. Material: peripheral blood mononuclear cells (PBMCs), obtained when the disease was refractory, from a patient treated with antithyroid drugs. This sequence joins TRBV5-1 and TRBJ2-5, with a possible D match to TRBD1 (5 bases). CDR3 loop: CASSFRTGSETQYF. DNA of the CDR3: TGCGCCAGCAGCTTTAGAACAGGATCAGAGACCCAGTACTTC.